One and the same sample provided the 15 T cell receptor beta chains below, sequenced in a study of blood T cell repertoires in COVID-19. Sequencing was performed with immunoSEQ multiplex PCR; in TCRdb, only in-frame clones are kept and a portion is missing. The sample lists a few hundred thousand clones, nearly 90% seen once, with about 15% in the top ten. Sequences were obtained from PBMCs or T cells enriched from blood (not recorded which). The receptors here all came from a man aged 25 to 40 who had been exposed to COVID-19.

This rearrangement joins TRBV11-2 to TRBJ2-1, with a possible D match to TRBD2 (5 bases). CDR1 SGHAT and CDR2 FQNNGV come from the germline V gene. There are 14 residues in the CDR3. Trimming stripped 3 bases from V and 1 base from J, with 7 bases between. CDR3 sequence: CASSFEGSYNEQFF. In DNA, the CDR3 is TGTGCCAGCAGCTTTGAGGGATCCTACAATGAGCAGTTCTTC.

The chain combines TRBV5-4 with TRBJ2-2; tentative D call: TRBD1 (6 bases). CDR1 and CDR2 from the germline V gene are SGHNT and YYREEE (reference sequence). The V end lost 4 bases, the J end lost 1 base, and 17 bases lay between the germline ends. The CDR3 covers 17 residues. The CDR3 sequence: CASSPGTRLLNTGELFF. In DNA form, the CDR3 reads TGTGCCAGCAGCCCCGGGACAAGACTTCTGAACACCGGGGAGCTGTTTTTT.

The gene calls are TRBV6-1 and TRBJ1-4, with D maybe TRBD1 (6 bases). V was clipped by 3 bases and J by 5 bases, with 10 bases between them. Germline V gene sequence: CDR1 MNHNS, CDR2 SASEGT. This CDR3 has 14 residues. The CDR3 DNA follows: TGTGCCAGCAGTGATGGACAGAACAATGAAAAACTGTTTTTT. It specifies CASSDGQNNEKLFF.

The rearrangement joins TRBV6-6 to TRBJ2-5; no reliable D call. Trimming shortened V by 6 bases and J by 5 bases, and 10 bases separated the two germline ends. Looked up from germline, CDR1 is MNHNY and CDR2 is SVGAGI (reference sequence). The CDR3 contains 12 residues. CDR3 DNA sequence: TGTGCCAGCAGAAAACAAGATGAGACCCAGTACTTC. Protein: CASRKQDETQYF.

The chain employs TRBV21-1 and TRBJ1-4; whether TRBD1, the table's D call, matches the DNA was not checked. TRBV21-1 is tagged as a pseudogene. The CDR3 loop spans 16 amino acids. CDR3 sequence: CASSAQGGYANEKLFF. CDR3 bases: TGTGCCAGCAGCGCACAGGGTGGGTATGCTAATGAAAAACTGTTTTTT.

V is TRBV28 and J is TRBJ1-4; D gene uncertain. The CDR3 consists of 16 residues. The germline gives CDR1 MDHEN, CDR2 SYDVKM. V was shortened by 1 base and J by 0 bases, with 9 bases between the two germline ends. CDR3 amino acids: CASSLYGVATNEKLFF. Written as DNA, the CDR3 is TGTGCCAGCAGTTTATACGGAGTTGCAACTAATGAAAAACTGTTTTTT.

CDR3 loop: CASSFGIRQRSYNSPLHF. CDR3 nucleotide sequence: TGTGCCAGCAGTTTCGGCATCAGGCAGCGGTCCTATAATTCACCCCTCCACTTT. This chain uses TRBV27 with TRBJ1-6; D call uncertain. The CDR3 sequence is 18 residues long. Germline V gene data show CDR1 as MNHEY and CDR2 as SMNVEV (reference sequence). Trimming took 3 bases from V and 1 from J, leaving 16 bases between them.

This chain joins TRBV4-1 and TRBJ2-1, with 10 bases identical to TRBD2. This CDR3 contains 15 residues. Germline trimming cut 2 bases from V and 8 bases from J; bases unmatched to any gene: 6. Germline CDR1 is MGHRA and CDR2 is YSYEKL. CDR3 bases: TGCGCCAGCAGCCAAACCGGGACTAGCGCGGATGAGCAGTTCTTC. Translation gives CASSQTGTSADEQFF.

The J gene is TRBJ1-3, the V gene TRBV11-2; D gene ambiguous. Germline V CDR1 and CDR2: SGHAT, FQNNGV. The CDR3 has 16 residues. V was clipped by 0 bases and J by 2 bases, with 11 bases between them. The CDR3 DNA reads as TGTGCCAGCAGCTTAGACGCGGGAAATCCTGGAAACACCATATATTTT. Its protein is CASSLDAGNPGNTIYF.

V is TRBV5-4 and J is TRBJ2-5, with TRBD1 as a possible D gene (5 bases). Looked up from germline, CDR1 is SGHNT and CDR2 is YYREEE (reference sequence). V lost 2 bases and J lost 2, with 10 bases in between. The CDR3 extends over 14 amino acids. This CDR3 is CASSLAQGQETQYF. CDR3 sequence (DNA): TGTGCCAGCAGCTTAGCGCAGGGTCAAGAGACCCAGTACTTC.

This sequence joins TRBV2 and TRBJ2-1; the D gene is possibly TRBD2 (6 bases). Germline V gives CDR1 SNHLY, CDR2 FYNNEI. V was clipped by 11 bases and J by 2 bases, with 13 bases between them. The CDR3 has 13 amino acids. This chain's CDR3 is CAGSEGAYNEQFF. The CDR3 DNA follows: TGTGCCGGGTCGGAGGGAGCCTACAATGAGCAGTTCTTC.

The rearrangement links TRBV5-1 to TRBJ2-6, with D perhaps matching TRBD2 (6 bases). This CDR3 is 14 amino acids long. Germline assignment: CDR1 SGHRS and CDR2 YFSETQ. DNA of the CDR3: TGCGAGACTAGGTGGCCCTCTGGGGCCAACGTCCTGACTTTC. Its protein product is CETRWPSGANVLTF.

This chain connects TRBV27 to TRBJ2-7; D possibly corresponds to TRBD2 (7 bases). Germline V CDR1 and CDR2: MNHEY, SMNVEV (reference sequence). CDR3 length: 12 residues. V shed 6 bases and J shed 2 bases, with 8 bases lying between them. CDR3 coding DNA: TGTGCCAGCAGGCGGGGGCCCTACGAGCAGTACTTC. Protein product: CASRRGPYEQYF.

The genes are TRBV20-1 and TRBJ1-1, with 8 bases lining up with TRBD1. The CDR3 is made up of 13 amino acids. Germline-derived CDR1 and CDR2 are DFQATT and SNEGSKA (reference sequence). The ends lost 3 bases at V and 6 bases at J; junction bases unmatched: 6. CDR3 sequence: CSASRQGRAEAFF. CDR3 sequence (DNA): TGCAGTGCTAGTCGACAGGGGAGAGCTGAAGCTTTCTTT.

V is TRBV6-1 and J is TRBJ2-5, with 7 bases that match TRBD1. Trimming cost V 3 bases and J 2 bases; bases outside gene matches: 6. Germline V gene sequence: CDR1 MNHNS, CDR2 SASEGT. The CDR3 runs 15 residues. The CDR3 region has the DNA TGTGCCAGCAGTGATAGGGGACAGATACAAGAGACCCAGTACTTC. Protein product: CASSDRGQIQETQYF.